The T cell receptor beta chain described here comes from a study of T cell repertoires in cytomegalovirus infection. TCRdb re-derived calls from the reads in MiXCR, one entry per CDR3 protein. The repertoire holds about 500,000 distinct CDR3 sequences, with 25% to 35% as singletons. This CDR3 comprises 14 residues. Germline V gene data show CDR1 as LGHNT and CDR2 as FRNRAP. V gave up 2 bases and J gave up 2 bases, with 9 bases separating them. Comments on this clonotype: Antigen: not known.

The sequence was obtained from a human donor in good health (CMV status not recorded). Some clones in this sample may be carry-over from other donors' samples. This sequence joins TRBV12-5 and TRBJ2-5; no clear D. Material: cultured PBMCs, obtained from culture after CMV antigen stimulation. DNA of the CDR3: TGTGCTAGTGGTTTGACGGTGAAGCAAGAGACCCAGTACTTC. Protein product: CASGLTVKQETQYF. Full variable domain (remainder filled in from reference TRBV12-5 and TRBJ2-5): DARVTQTPRHKVTEMGQEVTMRCQPILGHNTVFWYRQTMMQGLELLAYFRNRAPLDDSGMPKDRFSAEMPDATLATLKIQPSEPRDSAVYFCASGLTVKQETQYFGPGTRLLVL.